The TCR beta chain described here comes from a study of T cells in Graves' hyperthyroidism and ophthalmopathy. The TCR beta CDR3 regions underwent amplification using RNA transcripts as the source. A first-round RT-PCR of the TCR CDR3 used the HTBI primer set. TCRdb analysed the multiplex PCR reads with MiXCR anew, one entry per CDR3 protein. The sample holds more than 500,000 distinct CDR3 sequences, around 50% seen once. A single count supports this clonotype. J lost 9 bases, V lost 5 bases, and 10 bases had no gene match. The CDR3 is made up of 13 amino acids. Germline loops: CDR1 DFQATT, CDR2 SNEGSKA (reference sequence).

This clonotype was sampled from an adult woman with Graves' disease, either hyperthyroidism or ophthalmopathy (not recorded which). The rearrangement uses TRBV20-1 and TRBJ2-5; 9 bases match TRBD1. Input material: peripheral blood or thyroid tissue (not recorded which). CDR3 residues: CSAYRGPDQPQYF. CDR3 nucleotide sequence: TGCAGTGCTTACAGGGGGCCGGATCAGCCCCAGTACTTC.